The text below deals with one T cell receptor beta chain. The source of the sample is a study of technical replicates of blood from a handful of donors. CDR3 length equals 13 residues. V lost 2 bases and J 7 bases, leaving 12 bases between the germline ends. Germline loops: CDR1 MDHEN, CDR2 SYDVKM. Data came from immunoSEQ multiplex PCR; TCRdb stores just in-frame clones and leaves some out. The table shows roughly 80,000 clones, with about 91% occurring only once. The receptor was derived from a human donor in good health. The sample comprised T cells isolated from PBMCs. The rearrangement joins TRBV28 to TRBJ2-7, with unresolved D. The CDR3 region has the DNA TGTGCCAGCAGTTTAAAGGTCTTCGGGGAGCAGTACTTC. Residues: CASSLKVFGEQYF.